This TCR beta chain was identified during a study of T cell clonality in common variable immunodeficiency. CDR1 and CDR2 (germline): LNHDA, SQIVND (reference sequence). The CDR3 spans 16 residues. With 1 base clipped from V and 2 bases from J, the junction kept 6 bases outside the gene matches. Overall study results and limits: In common variable immunodeficiency, TCR beta chains reportedly carried fewer deletions and N-nucleotide insertions.

Clones were read by immunoSEQ multiplex PCR, and TCRdb kept only the in-frame ones, dropping some. Singletons are absent from the sample, which has 23,000 or so clones. Points on this clone: Its matching antigen is unknown. The CDR3 extends 3 residues past the end of the read, so its final part is completed from the germline J gene.

V and J are TRBV19 and TRBJ2-3; TRBD2 matches 7 bases. Sequences were obtained from peripheral blood mononuclear cells. The sequence was collected from a human donor with common variable immunodeficiency. Incomplete CDR3 DNA: TGTGCCAGTAGTATAGTGGCGGGGGAACCCACAGATACG. Translating it yields CASSIVAGEPTDT. Given in full, the CDR3 is CASSIVAGEPTDTQYF.